These 10 T cell receptor beta chains originate from one sample sequenced in a study of T-cell memory formation after mild COVID-19. MiXCR was run by TCRdb on the 5' RACE reads, yielding one entry per CDR3 protein. This sample has about 400,000 distinct CDR3 sequences; about a sixth occur once, and the top ten carry 20% to 25%. The sample taken for sequencing was PBMCs or a T cell subset sorted from them (not recorded which). These receptors originate from a man younger than 30 who had mild COVID-19 (a few samples of this study predate the infection). Cell type and time point are not known.

This clonotype has only a few counts. J is TRBJ1-1 and V is TRBV4-3; a weak D match, TRBD1 (5 bases). Per the germline V gene, CDR1 is LGHNA and CDR2 is YSLEER. The CDR3 runs to 13 residues. Trimming shortened V by 6 bases and J by 0 bases, and 8 bases separated the two germline ends. CDR3 sequence: CASRDSLNTEAFF. CDR3 in DNA: TGCGCCAGCAGAGACAGCTTGAACACTGAAGCTTTCTTT.

This clonotype was seen repeatedly, ten times or more. J is TRBJ2-4 and V is TRBV4-2; D is uncertain. Trimming stripped 0 bases from V and 5 bases from J, with 5 bases between. The CDR3 extends over 13 amino acids. Germline V gene lookup returns CDR1 LGHNA and CDR2 YNFKEQ. The CDR3 nucleotides read TGTGCCAGCAGCCAAGATCAGGAAAACATTCAGTACTTC. Translating it yields CASSQDQENIQYF.

This clonotype was counted a few times. CDR3 coding DNA: TGTGCCAGCAGTGGGACAGGGCGTCCTCTAAAACTGTTTTTT. Protein sequence: CASSGTGRPLKLFF. This chain uses TRBV6-5 with TRBJ1-4, with TRBD1 identical over 9 bases. The CDR3 contains 14 residues. Germline trimming cut 5 bases from V and 10 bases from J; bases unmatched to any gene: 8. Germline CDR1 is MNHEY and CDR2 is SVGAGI.

This chain joins TRBV19 and TRBJ2-2; D not resolved. CDR3 size: 14 residues. V was trimmed by 5 bases and J by 4 bases, leaving 11 bases between them. Germline CDR1 LNHDA, CDR2 SQIVND (reference sequence). The CDR3 region has the DNA TGTGCCAGTAGTGCCAGTAGATCCACCGGGGAGCTGTTTTTT. Encoded protein: CASSASRSTGELFF.

This clonotype has just a few counts. The genes are TRBV20-1 and TRBJ2-7, with D possibly TRBD1 on 6 matching bases. Trimming cost V 6 bases and J 4 bases, with 13 bases left between them. The CDR3 spans 12 residues. Germline V gene sequence: CDR1 DFQATT, CDR2 SNEGSKA (reference sequence). This chain's CDR3 is CSARQVSYEQYV. The CDR3 DNA reads as TGCAGTGCGAGACAGGTGTCTTACGAGCAGTACGTC.

This chain joins TRBV7-2 and TRBJ2-7, with D tentatively TRBD2 (5 bases). The germline CDR1 and CDR2 sequences are SGHTA and FQGNSA. The CDR3 totals 13 residues. V gave up 0 bases and J gave up 7 bases, with 10 bases separating them. Here the CDR3 DNA reads TGTGCCAGCAGCTTAGCTGGACGGACTGAGCAGTACTTC. This encodes CASSLAGRTEQYF.

This clonotype was seen more than once but under ten times. V and J are TRBV30 and TRBJ2-2; D unresolved. Germline V lookup: CDR1 GTSNPN, CDR2 SVGIG (reference sequence). This CDR3 has 12 amino acids. Trimming took 5 bases from V and 0 from J, leaving 4 bases between them. Here the CDR3 reads CAWRPNTGELFF. CDR3 sequence (DNA): TGTGCCTGGCGCCCGAACACCGGGGAGCTGTTTTTT. The whole variable domain, filled in from reference TRBV30 and TRBJ2-2, reads SQTIHQWPATLVQPVGSPLSLECTVEGTSNPNLYWYRQAAGRGLQLLFYSVGIGQISSEVPQNLSASRPQDRQFILSSKKLLLSDSGFYLCAWRPNTGELFFGEGSRLTVL.

This clonotype was observed a few times. The rearrangement joins TRBV7-3 to TRBJ2-2; D may be TRBD2 (6 bases). Between the trimmed V and J ends, which lost 2 bases and 0 bases, there was a span of 16 bases. CDR3 length equals 18 residues. CDR1 SGHTA and CDR2 FQGTGA come from the germline V gene. CDR3: CASSLFGDWQTNTGELFF. The CDR3 nucleotides are TGTGCCAGCAGCTTATTTGGGGACTGGCAAACGAACACCGGGGAGCTGTTTTTT. Supplemented by reference TRBV7-3 and TRBJ2-2, the full variable domain reads GAGVSQTPSNKVTEKGKYVELRCDPISGHTALYWYRQSLGQGPEFLIYFQGTGAADDSGLPNDRFFAVRPEGSVSTLKIQRTERGDSAVYLCASSLFGDWQTNTGELFFGEGSRLTVL.

This clonotype was seen a handful of times. The J gene is TRBJ2-1, the V gene TRBV15; D is ambiguous. CDR3 size: 12 residues. The V gene's germline CDR1 is LNHNV and CDR2 YYDKDF (reference sequence). Deletions cut 5 bases from V and 7 bases from J, with 9 bases between. The CDR3 DNA is TGTGCCACCAGCGATGAGGTGAATGAGCAGTTCTTC. Amino acid sequence: CATSDEVNEQFF.

The chain employs TRBV7-9 and TRBJ2-5; TRBD1 aligns across 8 bases. The CDR3 covers 15 residues. J gave up 1 base and V 3 bases, and 4 bases lay outside the gene matches. The V gene's germline CDR1 is SEHNR and CDR2 FQNEAQ (reference sequence). The chain's CDR3 is CASSFPDRVQETQYF. DNA for the CDR3: TGTGCCAGCAGCTTCCCGGACAGGGTCCAAGAGACCCAGTACTTC.